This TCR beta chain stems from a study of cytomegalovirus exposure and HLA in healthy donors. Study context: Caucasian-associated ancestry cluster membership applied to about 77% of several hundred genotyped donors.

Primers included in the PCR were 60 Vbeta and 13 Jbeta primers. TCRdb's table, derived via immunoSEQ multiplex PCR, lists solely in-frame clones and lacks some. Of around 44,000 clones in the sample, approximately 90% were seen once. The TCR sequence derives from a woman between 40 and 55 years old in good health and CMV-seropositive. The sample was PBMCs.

The CDR3 loop reads CASMVSPEGVFGYTF. CDR3 in DNA: TGTGCCAGCATGGTTTCCCCGGAAGGGGTATTTGGCTACACCTTC. This chain connects TRBV6-5 to TRBJ1-2, with D perhaps TRBD1 (5 bases). This CDR3 contains 15 residues. V was pared by 7 bases and J by 7 bases, with 22 bases between. Per the germline V gene, CDR1 is MNHEY and CDR2 is SVGAGI.